Listed below are T cell receptor beta chains from one sample, sequenced in a study of blood T cell repertoires in COVID-19. The assay was immunoSEQ multiplex PCR, and TCRdb's table has in-frame clones only and misses some. The data show over 250,000 clones, roughly 90% seen once. The material sequenced was PBMCs or T cells enriched from blood (not recorded which). The receptors were gathered from a woman in her thirties who had recovered from COVID-19. The CDR3 runs from the conserved cysteine through the conserved F or W. A D gene is named only where the DNA matches it firmly. Clone size is stated in some rows and not others, as once, few, many or a class when expanded.

D | size | J | V | DNA | CDR3
TRBD1 | - | TRBJ1-3 | TRBV9 | TGTGCCAGCAGCGCTAGACAGGGGTTGGGAGGAAACACCATATATTTT | CASSARQGLGGNTIYF
- | - | TRBJ2-5 | TRBV11-1 | TGTGCCAGCAGCTTAGGGGAGCAAGAGACCCAGTACTTC | CASSLGEQETQYF
TRBD1 | - | TRBJ2-2 | TRBV4-3 | TGCGCCAGCAGCCCTAGCAGGGGGCCCGGGGAGCTGTTTTTT | CASSPSRGPGELFF
- | - | TRBJ2-5 | TRBV6-5 | TGTGCCAGCAGCCCGCAAGAGACCCAGTACTTC | CASSPQETQYF
- | few | TRBJ1-2 | TRBV9 | TGTGCCAGCAGCCCCGGACAGATCTATGGCTACACCTTC | CASSPGQIYGYTF
- | - | TRBJ1-1 | TRBV28 | TGTGCCAGCAGAGCCCCGGGACTCAGTGAAGCTTTCTTT | CASRAPGLSEAFF
TRBD1 | - | TRBJ1-2 | TRBV5-1 | TGCGCCAGCAGCTTGGCCCAGGGGGGATTCTATGGCTACACCTTC | CASSLAQGGFYGYTF
TRBD2 | - | TRBJ2-1 | TRBV4-2 | TGTGCCAGCAGCCTCGGACTAGCGGGAGCTAATGAGCAGTTCTTC | CASSLGLAGANEQFF
TRBD1 | - | TRBJ2-7 | TRBV7-9 | TGTGCCAGCAGCAAGACAGGGTCCTACGAGGAGCAGTACTTC | CASSKTGSYEEQYF
TRBD1 | - | TRBJ1-6 | TRBV2 | TGTGCCAGCAGTGAAACAGGGGCCTCAAATAATTCACCCCTCCACTTT | CASSETGASNNSPLHF
TRBD1 | - | TRBJ2-7 | TRBV6-6 | TGTGCCAGCAGTTACTCCGGACAGGACCCCTACGAGCAGTACTTC | CASSYSGQDPYEQYF
TRBD2 | - | TRBJ2-2 | TRBV9 | TGTGCCAGCAGCGTCGCGGGAGGGAACACCGGGGAGCTGTTTTTT | CASSVAGGNTGELFF
TRBD1 | - | TRBJ1-6 | TRBV10-1 | TGCGCCAGCAGTGGAAATGGAGAGGAGGACAGGGGATATTCACCCCTCCACTTT | CASSGNGEEDRGYSPLHF
- | - | TRBJ1-1 | TRBV29-1 | TGCAGCGTCCGGGGTCACGGTGAACCCATGAACACTGAAGCTTTCTTT | CSVRGHGEPMNTEAFF
TRBD2 | - | TRBJ2-3 | TRBV9 | TGTGCCAGCAGCGTAGTAGCGGGAGGGATCACAGATACGCAGTATTTT | CASSVVAGGITDTQYF
- | once | TRBJ2-1 | TRBV5-1 | TGCGCCAGCAGCGCAGGACTATCCCCTCTCTCCTACAATGAGCAGTTCTTC | CASSAGLSPLSYNEQFF
- | - | TRBJ1-5 | TRBV2 | TGTGCCAGCAGTGATGGCGCGGGCAATCAGCCCCAGCATTTT | CASSDGAGNQPQHF
TRBD1 | - | TRBJ1-6 | TRBV5-1 | TGCGCCAGCAGCTTAACAGGGGGCTGGGGTAATTCACCCCTCCACTTT | CASSLTGGWGNSPLHF
TRBD1 | - | TRBJ2-7 | TRBV18 | TGTGCCAGCTCACCATCCGGGACAGGCCGCGAGCAGTACTTC | CASSPSGTGREQYF
- | - | TRBJ2-3 | TRBV18 | TGTGCCAGCTCACCAACCTCGGGCACAGATACGCAGTATTTT | CASSPTSGTDTQYF
TRBD1 | - | TRBJ1-3 | TRBV7-9 | TGTGCCAGCAGCTTAGGGACAGGGGAAGGAAACACCATATATTTT | CASSLGTGEGNTIYF
- | - | TRBJ2-2 | TRBV27 | TGTGCCAGCAGTTTGAACCCGCGGGCCGGGGAGCTGTTTTTT | CASSLNPRAGELFF
TRBD1 | - | TRBJ2-2 | TRBV20-1 | TGCAGTGCTAGTCGACAGGGGGCAATGGGGGAGCTGTTTTTT | CSASRQGAMGELFF
TRBD1 | few | TRBJ1-2 | TRBV12-3/TRBV12-4 | TGTGCCAGCAGTAAACAGGGGATTGATGGCTACACCTTC | CASSKQGIDGYTF
TRBD1 | once | TRBJ1-2 | TRBV28 | TGTGCCAGCAGCGTTTTTGGGGACAGGGGAACCTATGGCTACACCTTC | CASSVFGDRGTYGYTF
- | - | TRBJ2-3 | TRBV7-9 | TGTGCCAGCAGCGCGGTGAGTGGGAGCACAGATACGCAGTATTTT | CASSAVSGSTDTQYF
- | - | TRBJ1-6 | TRBV27 | TGTGCCAGCAGTTTAGGGCAGGGTAGTGGTTCACCCCTCCACTTT | CASSLGQGSGSPLHF
- | few | TRBJ1-2 | TRBV12-3/TRBV12-4 | TGTGCCAGCAGTTGGAAGGGGAACTATGGCTACACCTTC | CASSWKGNYGYTF
TRBD1 | - | TRBJ2-1 | TRBV9 | TGTGCCAGCGGCCTACAGGGGGCGCAGAATTACAATGAGCAGTTCTTC | CASGLQGAQNYNEQFF
- | - | TRBJ2-5 | TRBV12-3/TRBV12-4 | TGTGCCAGCACCCCCGACACAGAAGAGACCCAGTACTTC | CASTPDTEETQYF
TRBD2 | many | TRBJ2-5 | TRBV2 | TGTGCCAGCAGCCAAGCGGGAGGGGGTTGGGAGACCCAGTACTTC | CASSQAGGGWETQYF
TRBD1 | once | TRBJ2-7 | TRBV28 | TGTGCCAGCAGCCCCGGGACAGGGGTGGACGAGCAGTACTTC | CASSPGTGVDEQYF
TRBD1 | once | TRBJ2-2 | TRBV28 | TGTGCCAGCAGATCCGGGACAGGGAACACCGGGGAGCTGTTTTTT | CASRSGTGNTGELFF
TRBD2 | - | TRBJ2-1 | TRBV19 | TGTGCCAGTATTGGAGGACTAGGGACCTACAATGAGCAGTTCTTC | CASIGGLGTYNEQFF
- | - | TRBJ2-1 | TRBV19 | TGTGCCAGTAGCCTTCAAATTGCGGAATCCTACAATGAGCAGTTCTTC | CASSLQIAESYNEQFF
TRBD2 | - | TRBJ2-1 | TRBV4-1 | TGCGCCAGCAGCCAAGATGTGACTAGCTTGGCCAATGAGCAGTTCTTC | CASSQDVTSLANEQFF
- | - | TRBJ1-1 | TRBV4-3 | TGCGCCAGCAGCCAAGACACCGGGACTGAAGCTTTCTTT | CASSQDTGTEAFF
- | - | TRBJ1-6 | TRBV9 | TGTGCCAGCAGCGTAGATGGACAGAGGAATTCACCCCTCCACTTT | CASSVDGQRNSPLHF
- | - | TRBJ1-1 | TRBV28 | TGTGCCAGCAGTTTTTCTGACAGCTGGACTGAAGCTTTCTTT | CASSFSDSWTEAFF
TRBD2 | - | TRBJ2-3 | TRBV5-5 | TGTGCCAGCAGCACCGGCGGGGGGCGGGATACGCAGTATTTT | CASSTGGGRDTQYF
TRBD1 | - | TRBJ2-1 | TRBV6-4 | TGTGCCAGCAGTGACGGGACAGAGATATACAATGAGCAGTTCTTC | CASSDGTEIYNEQFF
- | once | TRBJ1-1 | TRBV28 | TGTGCCAGCAGTTTGGGACTGGGCACTGAAGCTTTCTTT | CASSLGLGTEAFF
TRBD2 | - | TRBJ2-1 | TRBV10-2 | TGCGCCAGCAGTGAATGGCGGGAGCGAGGCAATGAGCAGTTCTTC | CASSEWRERGNEQFF
TRBD2 | - | TRBJ2-1 | TRBV5-1 | TGCGCCAGCAGCTTGGGAGGACTAGCGGGAACCCCCGTCCGTTACAATGAGCAGTTCTTC | CASSLGGLAGTPVRYNEQFF
TRBD2 | - | TRBJ2-1 | TRBV27 | TGTGCCAGCTCCCTTCGGGAAACTAGCGGCCGTCCCTACAATGAGCAGTTCTTC | CASSLRETSGRPYNEQFF
- | - | TRBJ1-2 | TRBV19 | TGTGCCAGTACCCCGTCCATGGCAACATATGGCTACACCTTC | CASTPSMATYGYTF
TRBD2 | - | TRBJ2-3 | TRBV24-1 | TGTGCCACCAGTGATTTGGGAGCGGGAGCAGAAGATACGCAGTATTTT | CATSDLGAGAEDTQYF